This T cell receptor beta chain was profiled in a study of blood T cells in healthy people across ages. CDR3 length: 15 residues. Unmatched junction bases numbered 8, after V lost 2 bases and J lost 2 bases. From germline, CDR1 is DFQATT and CDR2 SNEGSKA (reference sequence). Broader study findings: There were more naive CD4+ cells and higher diversity in long-lived donors than in aged donors. Observed TCR beta diversity showed a strong correlation with the percentage of naive T cells as measured by flow cytometry.

With a J-beta primer mix and a sample-barcoded 5' primer, a second PCR ran 7 to 11 cycles. MiXCR was run by TCRdb on the 5' RACE reads, yielding one entry per CDR3 protein. The sample lists hundreds of thousands of distinct CDR3 sequences; around 45% were seen once. A word on this clonotype: Its antigen is unidentified.

The rearrangement joins TRBV20-1 to TRBJ2-7, with TRBD1 matching over 8 bases. The sequenced material came from blood. This sequence originates from an older woman in good health. The CDR3: CSARISGQATYEQYF. CDR3 nucleotide sequence: TGCAGTGCTAGAATCTCGGGACAGGCGACCTACGAGCAGTACTTC.